Listed below are T cell receptor beta chains from one sample, sequenced in a study of blood T cell repertoires in COVID-19. The table came from immunoSEQ multiplex PCR; TCRdb's copy has only in-frame clones and leaves some out. The table has about 370,000 clones, roughly nine tenths seen once; the top ten hold 1.5% to 2%. The specimen sequenced was PBMCs or T cells enriched from blood (not recorded which). These receptor sequences come from a woman in her twenties or thirties who had recovered from COVID-19. Each CDR3 is given with its conserved first and last residue. Fields, in order: D gene, J gene, V gene, CDR3 DNA, CDR3 protein. A D gene is named only where the DNA matches it firmly.

d_gene: -; j_gene: TRBJ1-3; v_gene: TRBV10-1; CDR3nt: TGCGCCAGCAGCGGGACATCCACTGGAAACACCATATATTTT; CDR3aa: CASSGTSTGNTIYF
d_gene: -; j_gene: TRBJ2-5; v_gene: TRBV27; CDR3nt: TGTGCCAGCAGACGACTAGTTGGGGAGCCGGGAAAAGAGACCCAGTACTTC; CDR3aa: CASRRLVGEPGKETQYF
d_gene: -; j_gene: TRBJ2-2; v_gene: TRBV12-3/TRBV12-4; CDR3nt: TGTGCCAGCACTCGGTTGGTCACCGGGGAGCTGTTTTTT; CDR3aa: CASTRLVTGELFF
d_gene: TRBD2; j_gene: TRBJ2-1; v_gene: TRBV5-4; CDR3nt: TGTGCCAGCAGCTTGGTGCTAGCGGGGGGCCGGCAGTTCTTC; CDR3aa: CASSLVLAGGRQFF
d_gene: TRBD2; j_gene: TRBJ2-1; v_gene: TRBV5-1; CDR3nt: TGCGCCAGCAGCTTGGACGGGAGGGCCTTCAATGAGCAGTTCTTC; CDR3aa: CASSLDGRAFNEQFF
d_gene: -; j_gene: TRBJ1-1; v_gene: TRBV7-9; CDR3nt: TGTGCCAGCACGGTGGGTGCGGGCAGGGGCACTGAAGCTTTCTTT; CDR3aa: CASTVGAGRGTEAFF
d_gene: TRBD2; j_gene: TRBJ2-7; v_gene: TRBV4-1; CDR3nt: TGCGCCAGCAGCCCAGGAACGGGGGGAGCATACGAGCAGTACTTC; CDR3aa: CASSPGTGGAYEQYF
d_gene: TRBD1; j_gene: TRBJ1-3; v_gene: TRBV24-1; CDR3nt: TGTGCCACCAGTGATATACCGGGACAGTGTGACACCATATATTTT; CDR3aa: CATSDIPGQCDTIYF
d_gene: -; j_gene: TRBJ2-1; v_gene: TRBV12-3/TRBV12-4; CDR3nt: TGTGCCAGCAGTTTCAGCAATGAGCAGTTCTTC; CDR3aa: CASSFSNEQFF
d_gene: -; j_gene: TRBJ1-4; v_gene: TRBV5-1; CDR3nt: TGCGCCAGCAGCTTAGGAAGGGGCCCGACTAATGAAAAACTGTTTTTT; CDR3aa: CASSLGRGPTNEKLFF
d_gene: TRBD1; j_gene: TRBJ1-6; v_gene: TRBV5-1; CDR3nt: TGCGCCAGCAGCGTCGCCGGGACAGGGGGCGAAACAGGAGGTTCACCCCTCCACTTT; CDR3aa: CASSVAGTGGETGGSPLHF
d_gene: -; j_gene: TRBJ1-2; v_gene: TRBV30; CDR3nt: TGTGCCTGGAGTGTAGGGAGGGGCTGGGGCTACACCTTC; CDR3aa: CAWSVGRGWGYTF
d_gene: -; j_gene: TRBJ2-7; v_gene: TRBV18; CDR3nt: TGTGCCAGCTCAGAGGGTCTCCGCTCCTACGAGCAGTACTTC; CDR3aa: CASSEGLRSYEQYF
d_gene: -; j_gene: TRBJ2-2; v_gene: TRBV28; CDR3nt: TGTGCCAGCACCGGGGCCCCCGTGGGGGGGCCGAACACCGGGGAGCTGTTTTTT; CDR3aa: CASTGAPVGGPNTGELFF
d_gene: TRBD1; j_gene: TRBJ2-7; v_gene: TRBV3-1/TRBV3-2; CDR3nt: TGTGCCACCTCATTTCCGGGACAGGGAGTTTACGAGCAGTACTTC; CDR3aa: CATSFPGQGVYEQYF
d_gene: -; j_gene: TRBJ2-7; v_gene: TRBV5-6; CDR3nt: TGTGCCAGCAGCTTCTTAGCTGGCGAGCAGTACTTC; CDR3aa: CASSFLAGEQYF
d_gene: TRBD1; j_gene: TRBJ1-1; v_gene: TRBV5-6; CDR3nt: TGTGCCAGCAGCTATCCAATGACAGGGGCGATGAACACTGAAGCTTTCTTT; CDR3aa: CASSYPMTGAMNTEAFF
d_gene: TRBD1; j_gene: TRBJ1-5; v_gene: TRBV19; CDR3nt: TGTGCCAGTAGTATACGGGGACAGGGTCTCACCCAGCATTTT; CDR3aa: CASSIRGQGLTQHF